The next 21 T cell receptor beta chains were all read from a single sample in a study of T cell repertoires in cytomegalovirus infection. TCRdb called the reads again in MiXCR, with one record for every CDR3 protein. The data show around 180,000 distinct CDR3 sequences, roughly 28% seen once. Sequenced material: PBMCs. The receptor set was obtained from a human donor in good health (CMV status not recorded). Some clones in this sample may be carry-over from other donors' samples.

This CDR3 reads CASSKDRDSYNEQFF. The DNA for the CDR3 is TGTGCCAGCAGTAAGGACAGGGATTCCTACAATGAGCAGTTCTTC. The chain couples TRBV6-6 to TRBJ2-1; 8 nucleotides match TRBD1. CDR3 length: 15 amino acids. V shed 5 bases and J 1 base; nucleotides not matched to a gene: 4. Germline V gene lookup returns CDR1 MNHNY and CDR2 SVGAGI (reference sequence).

V usage is TRBV3-1 and J usage is TRBJ2-7, with a weak D call TRBD2 (6 bases). The V gene lost 0 bases and the J gene lost 5 bases, with 20 bases spanning the gap. Germline CDR1 reads LGHDT; CDR2 reads YNNKEL (reference sequence). The length of the CDR3 is 17 residues. The CDR3 reads CASSQDKGTHVLDEQYF. The CDR3 bases are TGTGCCAGCAGCCAAGATAAAGGGACTCACGTTTTGGACGAGCAGTACTTC.

Only a few counts were recorded for this clonotype. CDR3 residues: CASSQDKVWSRHTGELFF. DNA for the CDR3: TGTGCCAGCAGCCAAGATAAGGTATGGAGTCGACACACCGGGGAGCTGTTTTTT. J is TRBJ2-2 and V is TRBV3-1, with D hard to call. CDR3 length equals 18 residues. The V end lost 0 bases, the J end lost 3 bases, and 17 bases lay between the germline ends. Germline loops: CDR1 LGHDT, CDR2 YNNKEL (reference sequence).

The gene calls are TRBV12-5 and TRBJ2-3, with 7 bases that match TRBD2. This CDR3 has 16 amino acids. Germline lookup yields CDR1 LGHNT and CDR2 FRNRAP. V gave up 2 bases and J gave up 2 bases; unmatched junction bases: 7. The CDR3 sequence is CASGLLASGPTDTQYF. The CDR3 DNA follows: TGTGCTAGTGGTTTGCTGGCTAGCGGCCCCACAGATACGCAGTATTTT.

This clonotype has a count of ten or more. This chain connects TRBV12-3 or TRBV12-4 to TRBJ1-1, with no clear D. The CDR3 contains 13 residues. V lost 6 bases and J 0 bases, leaving 8 bases between the germline ends. CDR3 sequence (DNA): TGTGCCAGCAGCCTCCTAATGAACACTGAAGCTTTCTTT. Protein: CASSLLMNTEAFF.

In this sample, this clonotype turned up many times. The chain is built from TRBV7-8 and TRBJ2-3; no reliable D call. CDR1 SGHVS and CDR2 FQNEAQ come from the germline V gene. V lost 0 bases and J 3 bases, leaving 13 bases between the germline ends. The CDR3 sequence is 16 residues long. CDR3: CASSLAAEKRTDTQYF. The CDR3 nucleotides read TGTGCCAGCAGCTTAGCGGCGGAAAAGAGGACAGATACGCAGTATTTT.

About this clonotype itself: One base away lies a much larger clone, so this may be a sequencing read error. The chain uses TRBV7-2 and TRBJ1-5; D is undetermined. This CDR3 contains 14 residues. In germline, CDR1 is SGHTA, CDR2 FQGNSA. The CDR3 reads CASSRVFSNQHQHF. The CDR3 bases are TGTGCCAGCAGCCGGGTCTTTAGCAATCAGCACCAGCATTTT.

This chain joins TRBV5-5 and TRBJ1-5; D unresolved. Trimming removed 0 bases at V and 4 bases at J, with 20 bases between. CDR3 length: 18 amino acids. In germline, CDR1 is SGHKS, CDR2 YYEKEE (reference sequence). CDR3 sequence reads: CASSLASLGHGSNQPQHF. For the CDR3, the DNA is TGTGCCAGCAGCTTGGCCTCTCTTGGGCACGGCTCAAATCAGCCCCAGCATTTT.

The genes are TRBV29-1 and TRBJ1-1; D is ambiguous. Trimming left V 7 bases short and J 1 base short, with 22 bases between. The CDR3 is 16 amino acids. Germline values: CDR1 SQVTM, CDR2 ANQGSEA. CDR3 sequence: CSAHEVRAGWNTEAFF. CDR3 in DNA: TGCAGCGCTCACGAGGTTCGTGCGGGATGGAACACTGAAGCTTTCTTT.

The rearrangement uses TRBV7-2 and TRBJ1-1; D is unresolved. CDR3 size: 12 residues. Germline assignment: CDR1 SGHTA and CDR2 FQGNSA. The V end lost 1 base, the J end lost 6 bases, and 6 bases lay between the germline ends. The CDR3 is CASSLVESEAFF. As DNA, the CDR3 is TGTGCCAGCAGCTTAGTTGAGTCTGAAGCTTTCTTT.

The chain's CDR3 is CASSLENRLYMNTEAFF. The DNA of the CDR3 is TGTGCCAGCAGCTTAGAGAACAGGCTCTACATGAACACTGAAGCTTTCTTT. The chain combines TRBV13 with TRBJ1-1; D is perhaps TRBD1 (5 bases). CDR3 length: 17 amino acids. Per the germline V gene, CDR1 is PRHDT and CDR2 is FYEKMQ (reference sequence). The V end was cut by 1 base, the J end by 0 bases, with 15 bases between.

This clonotype was seen a few times. The CDR3: CASSTDRVTEAFF. The CDR3 region has the DNA TGTGCCAGCAGTACGGACAGGGTAACTGAAGCTTTCTTT. The chain recombines TRBV7-4 with TRBJ1-1; 8 bases line up with TRBD1. There are 13 residues in the CDR3. V trimming: 6 bases; J trimming: 5 bases; junction bases outside the gene matches: 5. Germline-derived CDR1 and CDR2 are SGHVT and SQSDAQ.

This clonotype was counted between two and nine times. The genes are TRBV3-1 and TRBJ2-1; D might be TRBD2 (6 bases). The CDR3 consists of 13 residues. Trimming removed 4 bases at V and 9 bases at J, with 13 bases between. Germline V gene data show CDR1 as LGHDT and CDR2 as YNNKEL (reference sequence). CDR3 in amino acids: CASSPRGISEQFF. CDR3 coding DNA: TGTGCCAGCAGCCCCCGCGGGATAAGTGAGCAGTTCTTC.

The rearrangement links TRBV7-9 to TRBJ1-6; maybe TRBD1 (6 bases). The V and J ends lost 5 bases and 3 bases respectively, with 17 bases between them. The CDR3 extends over 17 amino acids. Germline CDR1 SEHNR, CDR2 FQNEAQ (reference sequence). The CDR3 nucleotides are TGTGCCAGCAGCGAGGACAGATCCCGAGACTATAATTCACCCCTCCACTTT. Its protein product is CASSEDRSRDYNSPLHF.

This clonotype was observed once. V usage is TRBV20-1 and J usage is TRBJ1-2, with 10 bases matching TRBD1. The CDR3 loop spans 14 amino acids. Per germline, CDR1 DFQATT and CDR2 SNEGSKA (reference sequence). V gave up 6 bases and J gave up 5 bases; unmatched junction bases: 9. The CDR3 region is CSAARDRGIYGYTF. For the CDR3, the DNA is TGCAGTGCAGCTAGGGACAGGGGCATTTATGGCTACACCTTC.

The CDR3 reads CASRLGLAGGGEQFF. CDR3 bases: TGTGCCAGCAGATTAGGACTAGCGGGGGGCGGAGAGCAGTTCTTC. The V and J genes are TRBV4-2 and TRBJ2-1; 14 bases map to TRBD2. The CDR3 is 15 residues long. With 6 bases clipped from V and 10 bases from J, the junction kept 8 bases outside the gene matches. The germline gives CDR1 LGHNA, CDR2 YNFKEQ.

The rearrangement joins TRBV7-3 to TRBJ2-1; the match to TRBD1 covers 7 bases. V shed 5 bases and J 6 bases; nucleotides not matched to a gene: 4. Germline loops: CDR1 SGHTA, CDR2 FQGTGA. CDR3 size: 13 residues. This CDR3 is CASSLDRANEQFF. CDR3 sequence (DNA): TGTGCCAGCAGCCTCGACAGGGCCAATGAGCAGTTCTTC.

This clonotype was counted between two and nine times. The chain couples TRBV12-3 or TRBV12-4 to TRBJ2-3, with unresolved D. Trimming pared 2 bases from V and 5 bases from J, leaving 5 bases between. The length of the CDR3 is 12 residues. The CDR3 sequence is CASSLSRDTQYF. The CDR3 nucleotides read TGTGCCAGCAGTTTAAGTCGAGATACGCAGTATTTT.

The chain links TRBV20-1 to TRBJ2-7; 11 nucleotides align to TRBD2. The trim removed 8 bases at V and 4 bases at J, leaving 4 bases unmatched. In germline, CDR1 is DFQATT, CDR2 SNEGSKA (reference sequence). This CDR3 region has 12 residues. CDR3 amino acids: CSLTSGGYEQYF. The CDR3 DNA is TGCAGTCTCACTAGCGGGGGATACGAGCAGTACTTC.

The V call is TRBV15, the J call TRBJ1-5, with D unclear. This CDR3 comprises 16 residues. Trimming cost V 3 bases and J 7 bases, with 19 bases left between them. Germline-derived CDR1 and CDR2 are LNHNV and YYDKDF (reference sequence). CDR3 loop: CATSSFGRDLGQPQHF. In DNA, the CDR3 is TGTGCCACCAGCAGCTTTGGGAGGGATTTGGGGCAGCCCCAGCATTTT.

This clonotype occurred many times. This rearrangement joins TRBV7-2 to TRBJ1-1; D is uncertain. The CDR3 consists of 13 residues. The ends were cut back, 3 bases at V and 4 bases at J, with 9 bases in the middle. CDR1 and CDR2 from the germline V gene are SGHTA and FQGNSA. The CDR3 is CASSFGRVTEAFF. CDR3 DNA sequence: TGTGCCAGCAGCTTCGGACGGGTCACTGAAGCTTTCTTT.